This TCR beta chain is from a study of regulatory T cells in long-lasting Graves disease. General observations from the study: The number of shared public clonotypes was higher in persistent patients (around 2,500) than new patients (around 960). Persistent Graves' patients showed a TCR diversity that was lower than that of newly diagnosed ones.

Sample time point: newly diagnosed GD, antithyroid drugs for less than 3 months. Generation of the TCR library employed RNA extracted from PBMCs. Germline V lookup: CDR1 SGDLS, CDR2 YYNGEE. There are 16 residues in the CDR3. Deletions cut 5 bases from V and 7 bases from J, with 22 bases between. This clonotype was seen a handful of times. Its cognate antigen is unknown. The authors built TCR beta libraries using iRepertoire HTBI primers and Arm-PCR of CDR3 regions. TCRdb called the multiplex PCR reads again in MiXCR, with one record for every CDR3 protein. The data hold more than 300,000 distinct CDR3 sequences, with roughly 17% observed a single time. These data were also reused for a study on T cells in Graves' hyperthyroidism and ophthalmopathy. That study adds: Recently diagnosed hyperthyroidism of less than 2 months' duration affected patients aged 18 to 65. Uncontrolled infection, other autoimmune disease, pregnancy or lactation excluded patients.

The source of this sequence is a woman under 30 with Graves disease. The chain uses TRBV9 and TRBJ2-1, with D unresolved. The specimen was peripheral blood mononuclear cells (PBMCs), collected at new diagnosis, from a patient treated with antithyroid drugs. This chain's CDR3 is CASSAPVVVSRNEQFF. The CDR3 DNA is TGTGCCAGCAGTGCCCCGGTGGTAGTCAGTCGAAATGAGCAGTTCTTC.